Following are 24 T cell receptor beta chains from one sample sequenced in a study of cytomegalovirus exposure and HLA in healthy donors. The repertoire was sequenced with immunoSEQ multiplex PCR; TCRdb's copy has only in-frame clones and lacks some. The sample has around 70,000 clones, about 95% seen once. Sequences were obtained from PBMCs. These receptor sequences come from a woman in her late teens or twenties in good health and CMV-seropositive.

The rearrangement links TRBV6-5 to TRBJ1-2; the match to TRBD1 covers 7 bases. Germline V lookup: CDR1 MNHEY, CDR2 SVGAGI. There are 14 residues in the CDR3. With 0 bases clipped from V and 6 bases from J, the junction kept 4 bases outside the gene matches. The CDR3 sequence: CASSYSTGLDGYTF. In DNA form, the CDR3 reads TGTGCCAGCAGTTACTCGACAGGGTTAGATGGCTACACCTTC.

The CDR3 DNA reads as TGCGCCAGCAGTCTGCGGTCCCGCAATGAGCAGTTCTTC. Translated, it gives CASSLRSRNEQFF. The chain joins TRBV4-3 to TRBJ2-1; D gene uncertain. The V end was cut by 6 bases, the J end by 6 bases, with 12 bases between. The CDR3 has 13 amino acids. Germline V gene sequence: CDR1 LGHNA, CDR2 YSLEER.

The rearrangement uses TRBV9 and TRBJ2-1; 8 nucleotides match TRBD1. Germline V gives CDR1 SGDLS, CDR2 YYNGEE. The CDR3 sequence is 14 residues long. Unmatched junction bases numbered 6, after V lost 6 bases and J lost 4 bases. The CDR3 spells CASTFGTGYNEQFF. The CDR3 DNA follows: TGTGCCAGCACCTTCGGGACAGGTTACAATGAGCAGTTCTTC.

This chain joins TRBV11-2 and TRBJ1-2; no clear D gene. V shed 0 bases and J shed 0 bases, with 14 bases lying between them. The CDR3 spans 17 residues. In germline, CDR1 is SGHAT, CDR2 FQNNGV. CDR3 in DNA: TGTGCCAGCAGCTTAGATCTATCGGCGGCGGCTAACTATGGCTACACCTTC. Its protein product is CASSLDLSAAANYGYTF.

The V and J genes are TRBV27 and TRBJ2-7; tentatively, D is TRBD2 (5 bases). Trimming pared 5 bases from V and 7 bases from J, leaving 18 bases between. Germline V gene data show CDR1 as MNHEY and CDR2 as SMNVEV (reference sequence). The CDR3 is made up of 14 amino acids. CDR3 DNA: TGTGCCAGCAGTCTCACGGGATTTAGTAGGGAGCAGTACTTC. It yields the protein CASSLTGFSREQYF.

With respect to this clone: Mismatch with germline at one junction end may stem from a read error. The chain joins TRBV7-7 to TRBJ2-3; 9 bases agree with TRBD2. The CDR3 totals 19 residues. CDR1 is SSHAT, CDR2 FNYEAQ, per germline (reference sequence). The CDR3 DNA reads as TGTGCTAGCAGCTCCGGAGCGGGGGTTAGCGGGAGAAGCGCAGATACGCAGTATTTT. It encodes CASSSGAGVSGRSADTQYF.

The rearrangement joins TRBV19 to TRBJ1-5; D remains ambiguous. This CDR3 has 17 amino acids. Germline CDR1 is LNHDA and CDR2 is SQIVND (reference sequence). V lost 2 bases and J 7 bases, leaving 21 bases between the germline ends. CDR3 nucleotide sequence: TGTGCCAGTAGTATACCACCGTACGGGGATTGGTTACAGCCCCAGCATTTT. Amino acids: CASSIPPYGDWLQPQHF.

This chain uses TRBV18 with TRBJ1-2; D call uncertain. In germline, CDR1 is KGHSH, CDR2 LQKENI. The CDR3 runs 15 residues. V was cut by 6 bases and J by 4 bases, with 18 bases left in between. DNA of the CDR3: TGTGCCAGCTCTCGTGGACTCCCTTATTCCTATGGCTACACCTTC. Its protein product is CASSRGLPYSYGYTF.

The chain employs TRBV19 and TRBJ2-3; tentatively, D is TRBD1 (5 bases). CDR3 length equals 16 residues. Germline CDR1 is LNHDA and CDR2 is SQIVND (reference sequence). V was clipped by 3 bases and J by 3 bases, with 16 bases between them. The CDR3 DNA reads TGTGCCAGTAGTATCGGTCCAGGGTGGTGGACAGATACGCAGTATTTT. It is translated as CASSIGPGWWTDTQYF.

The V and J genes are TRBV2 and TRBJ2-1; 9 nucleotides match TRBD2. Germline CDR1 reads SNHLY; CDR2 reads FYNNEI. The V gene end was trimmed by 7 bases and the J gene end by 1 base; junction bases not matched to a gene: 11. This CDR3 is 17 amino acids long. CDR3 in amino acids: CASIWREGRGSYNEQFF. The CDR3 nucleotides read TGTGCCAGCATCTGGCGGGAGGGCCGGGGGTCCTACAATGAGCAGTTCTTC.

This clone is medium-sized (0.01 to 0.1%). The rearrangement links TRBV29-1 to TRBJ1-5; 8 bases fit TRBD1. V lost 6 bases, J lost 7 bases, and 11 bases stayed unmatched. The CDR3 contains 14 residues. CDR1 and CDR2 (germline): SQVTM, ANQGSEA. The CDR3 protein is CSVGTGGREQPQHF. Here the CDR3 DNA reads TGCAGCGTAGGAACAGGGGGAAGAGAACAGCCCCAGCATTTT.

The chain has TRBV27 and TRBJ2-5, with TRBD2 identical over 7 bases. Germline CDR1 is MNHEY and CDR2 is SMNVEV (reference sequence). Germline trimming cut 5 bases from V and 4 bases from J; bases unmatched to any gene: 16. CDR3 size: 17 residues. The CDR3 coding sequence is TGTGCCAGCAGTCAGACTCCTAGTGCGGGAGCGGGAGAGACCCAGTACTTC. Translated, it gives CASSQTPSAGAGETQYF.

V and J are TRBV5-4 and TRBJ2-3, with 8 bases that match TRBD2. V lost 4 bases, J lost 3 bases, and 16 bases stayed unmatched. This CDR3 is built from 18 residues. Germline CDR1 and CDR2: SGHNT and YYREEE (reference sequence). The CDR3 nucleotides read TGTGCCAGCAGCCCCTTGTGGGGGAGCGGGGGATCTACAGATACGCAGTATTTT. This codes for CASSPLWGSGGSTDTQYF.

The genes are TRBV16 and TRBJ2-7, with a tentative D call TRBD1 (6 bases). This CDR3 region has 12 residues. V was cut by 7 bases and J by 4 bases, with 11 bases left in between. Germline CDR1 reads KGHSY; CDR2 reads FQNENV. In DNA, the CDR3 is TGTGCCAGCAAAAGGGGGAATTACGAGCAGTACTTC. This encodes CASKRGNYEQYF.

The chain uses TRBV27 and TRBJ2-3; maybe TRBD1 (6 bases). Trimming removed 6 bases at V and 6 bases at J, with 10 bases between. The germline CDR1 and CDR2 sequences are MNHEY and SMNVEV (reference sequence). The CDR3 extends over 12 amino acids. The CDR3, as DNA: TGTGCCAGCAGGGGGGCGGCGGATACGCAGTATTTT. It yields the protein CASRGAADTQYF.

The rearrangement joins TRBV11-2 to TRBJ2-1; 9 nucleotides align to TRBD1. The CDR3 consists of 14 residues. The V segment lost 3 bases and the J segment 10 bases; nucleotides outside the gene matches: 7. The V gene's germline CDR1 is SGHAT and CDR2 FQNNGV. The CDR3 region has the DNA TGTGCCAGCAGCTTTGGAGGACAGGGGCGCGAGCAGTTCTTC. It is translated as CASSFGGQGREQFF.

V gene TRBV19 combines with J gene TRBJ1-5; TRBD1 matches at 8 bases. In germline, CDR1 is LNHDA, CDR2 SQIVND (reference sequence). V lost 8 bases to trimming and J lost 9 bases; unmatched junction nucleotides: 6. The CDR3 length is 12 residues. CDR3 nucleotides: TGTGCCAGTGGGCAGGGGGCGCGGCCCCAGCATTTT. It specifies CASGQGARPQHF. Variable domain in full (rest from reference TRBV19 and TRBJ1-5): DGGITQSPKYLFRKEGQNVTLSCEQNLNHDAMYWYRQDPGQGLRLIYYSQIVNDFQKGDIAEGYSVSREKKESFPLTVTSAQKNPTAFYLCASGQGARPQHFGDGTRLSIL.

The rearrangement uses TRBV15 and TRBJ2-7; D remains ambiguous. The germline V and J ends were trimmed by 1 base and 2 bases, with 12 bases remaining between them. The V gene's germline CDR1 is LNHNV and CDR2 YYDKDF (reference sequence). The CDR3 is 15 residues long. The DNA for the CDR3 is TGTGCCACCAGCAGAGGATTACAGCTGACCTACGAGCAGTACTTC. It yields the protein CATSRGLQLTYEQYF.

The chain couples TRBV7-9 to TRBJ2-3, with TRBD2 matching 9 bases. The CDR3 is 16 residues long. After removal of 1 base from V and 11 bases from J, the junction contained 13 bases not matched to a gene. The V gene's germline CDR1 is SEHNR and CDR2 FQNEAQ (reference sequence). In nucleotides, the CDR3 is TGTGCCAGCAGCTTAGGGGGAGCGGGGGGACGCGAAAAGCAGTATTTT. Amino acid sequence: CASSLGGAGGREKQYF.

The gene calls are TRBV5-4 and TRBJ2-7, with D perhaps matching TRBD1 (5 bases). Trimming took 1 base from V and 0 from J, leaving 8 bases between them. CDR1 and CDR2 (germline): SGHNT, YYREEE (reference sequence). The CDR3 contains 14 residues. The CDR3 loop is CASSLYQGSYEQYF. The CDR3 region has the DNA TGTGCCAGCAGCTTGTATCAGGGCTCCTACGAGCAGTACTTC.

The V call is TRBV6-6, the J call TRBJ2-6, with D tentatively TRBD1 (6 bases). The CDR3 runs 15 residues. V lost 6 bases and J 0 bases, leaving 9 bases between the germline ends. Germline V gives CDR1 MNHNY, CDR2 SVGAGI (reference sequence). This CDR3 is CASRAGVSGANVLTF. The CDR3 bases are TGTGCCAGCAGGGCAGGGGTCTCTGGGGCCAACGTCCTGACTTTC.

The V gene is TRBV5-1, the J gene TRBJ2-5; 10 positions match TRBD2. Germline values: CDR1 SGHRS, CDR2 YFSETQ. The CDR3 spans 18 residues. V trimming: 4 bases; J trimming: 1 base; junction bases outside the gene matches: 13. In nucleotides, the CDR3 is TGCGCCAGCAGCCTTCTCAGCTGGAGCGGGAGGGCCCAAGAGACCCAGTACTTC. Translated: CASSLLSWSGRAQETQYF.

V gene TRBV4-1 combines with J gene TRBJ2-7; 10 nucleotides align to TRBD2. The CDR3 has 17 amino acids. Germline CDR1 reads MGHRA; CDR2 reads YSYEKL. V shed 0 bases, J shed 1 base, and the junction held 6 bases outside the gene matches. CDR3 in DNA: TGCGCCAGCAGCCAAGAGGGTCCGGGACTAGCGTCCTACGAGCAGTACTTC. It translates to CASSQEGPGLASYEQYF.

This clone came up once. The genes are TRBV7-3 and TRBJ2-1, with TRBD2 matching 10 bases. The germline CDR1 and CDR2 sequences are SGHTA and FQGTGA. After removal of 5 bases from V and 3 bases from J, the junction contained 4 bases not matched to a gene. CDR3 length: 15 residues. CDR3 coding DNA: TGTGCCAGCAGCACAATAGCGGGAGGCTACAATGAGCAGTTCTTC. Protein product: CASSTIAGGYNEQFF. Based on the CDR3 plus reference TRBV7-3 and TRBJ2-1, the full variable domain is GAGVSQTPSNKVTEKGKYVELRCDPISGHTALYWYRQSLGQGPEFLIYFQGTGAADDSGLPNDRFFAVRPEGSVSTLKIQRTERGDSAVYLCASSTIAGGYNEQFFGPGTRLTVL.